This T cell receptor (beta chain) is from a study of beta chain features in type 1 diabetes. The authors reverse transcribed all of the isolated RNA, so sequencing captured expressed TCRB transcripts. The method was immunoSEQ multiplex PCR; TCRdb's version includes in-frame clones alone and lacks a portion of them. The table includes hundreds of thousands of clones, approximately 14% detected once. This CDR3 is built from 13 residues. Trimming took 3 bases from V and 8 from J, leaving 13 bases between them. Per germline, CDR1 PRHDT and CDR2 FYEKMQ (reference sequence). This clone was recorded at least ten times. Antigen: not known. Study-level findings and limits: Type 1 diabetes patients showed fewer insertions and more deletions at VDJ junctions.

The material sequenced was central memory CD4+ T cells from blood. The sequence was collected from a man aged 30-40 years in good health. This chain joins TRBV13 and TRBJ1-2; the D is unclear. CDR3 residues: CASSFSRKGGYTF. The CDR3 nucleotides read TGTGCCAGCAGCTTTAGTCGAAAGGGCGGCTACACCTTC.